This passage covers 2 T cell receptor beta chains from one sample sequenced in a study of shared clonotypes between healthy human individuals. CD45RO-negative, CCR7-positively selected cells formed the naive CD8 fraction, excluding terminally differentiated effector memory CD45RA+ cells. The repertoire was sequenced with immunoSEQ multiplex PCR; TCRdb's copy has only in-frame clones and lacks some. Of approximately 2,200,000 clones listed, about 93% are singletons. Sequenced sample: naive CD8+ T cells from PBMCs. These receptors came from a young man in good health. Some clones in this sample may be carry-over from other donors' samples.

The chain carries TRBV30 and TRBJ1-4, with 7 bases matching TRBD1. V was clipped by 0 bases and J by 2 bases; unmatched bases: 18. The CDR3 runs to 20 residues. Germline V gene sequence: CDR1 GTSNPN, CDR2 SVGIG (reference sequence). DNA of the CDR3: TGTGCCTGGAGTGTACTGTCTTGGCAGGGGGGATCGGGGACTAATGAAAAACTGTTTTTT. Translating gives CAWSVLSWQGGSGTNEKLFF.

CDR3 loop: CATSSRTGRSYEQYF. The CDR3, as DNA: TGTGCCACCAGCAGTCGGACAGGGCGGTCCTACGAGCAGTACTTC. The chain joins TRBV15 to TRBJ2-7; TRBD1 agrees at 8 bases. The CDR3 runs to 15 residues. Germline V CDR1 and CDR2: LNHNV, YYDKDF (reference sequence). Unmatched junction bases numbered 5, after V lost 3 bases and J lost 1 base.